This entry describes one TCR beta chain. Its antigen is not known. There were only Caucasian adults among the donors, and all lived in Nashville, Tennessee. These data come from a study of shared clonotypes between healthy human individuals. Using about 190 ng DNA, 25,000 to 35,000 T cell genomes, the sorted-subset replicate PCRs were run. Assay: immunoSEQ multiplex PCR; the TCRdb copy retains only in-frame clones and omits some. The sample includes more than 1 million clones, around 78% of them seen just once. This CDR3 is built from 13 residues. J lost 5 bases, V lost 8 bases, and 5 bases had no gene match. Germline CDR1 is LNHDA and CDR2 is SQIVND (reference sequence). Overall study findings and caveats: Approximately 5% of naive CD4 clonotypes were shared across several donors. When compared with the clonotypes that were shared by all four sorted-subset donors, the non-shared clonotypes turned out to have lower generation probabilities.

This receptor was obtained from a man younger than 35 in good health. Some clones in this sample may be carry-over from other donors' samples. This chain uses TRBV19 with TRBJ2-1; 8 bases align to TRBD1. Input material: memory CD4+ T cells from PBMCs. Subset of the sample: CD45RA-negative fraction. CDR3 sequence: CASRHRGNNEQFF. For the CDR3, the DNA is TGTGCCAGTCGACACAGGGGGAACAATGAGCAGTTCTTC.